This passage covers 23 T cell receptor beta chains from one sample sequenced in a study of vaccination and CD4 T cells after COVID-19. Their recognized antigens are unknown. Treatment meaning: approximately nine-day PBMC culture with coronavirus spike peptide pools or control peptides (ViraFEST assay). At the Johns Hopkins FTIC core, DNA taken from cultured CD4+ T cells was sequenced by way of the Oncomine TCR Beta short-read assay. TCRdb re-called the PCR reads through MiXCR, storing one row per CDR3 protein. The table records 11,000 to 15,000 distinct CDR3 sequences, under 55% of them present only once. The material was CD4+ T cells from blood, cultured in vitro, obtained before SARS-CoV-2 vaccination. Every receptor here comes from a human donor who had recovered from COVID-19.

V gene TRBV6-2 or TRBV6-3 combines with J gene TRBJ2-3; 10 bases are shared with TRBD1. Trimming removed 5 bases from V and 4 bases from J; junction bases left unmatched: 3. The CDR3 extends over 14 amino acids. The V gene's germline CDR1 is MNHEY and CDR2 SVGEGT. In nucleotides, the CDR3 is TGTGCCAGCAGTACCGGGACAGGGGCAGATACGCAGTATTTT. Translating gives CASSTGTGADTQYF.

The V call is TRBV19, the J call TRBJ1-5; D possibly corresponds to TRBD1 (5 bases). The germline V and J ends were trimmed by 5 bases and 9 bases, with 17 bases remaining between them. The CDR3 sequence is 14 residues long. Germline V gene data show CDR1 as LNHDA and CDR2 as SQIVND (reference sequence). For the CDR3, the DNA is TGTGCCAGTAGTTTTAGGGACGTTGGTCGGCCCCAGCATTTT. It translates to CASSFRDVGRPQHF.

The chain has TRBV6-1 and TRBJ2-1; 9 nucleotides line up with TRBD1. After removal of 7 bases from V and 5 bases from J, the junction contained 6 bases not matched to a gene. Germline V gives CDR1 MNHNS, CDR2 SASEGT. This CDR3 contains 14 residues. CDR3 residues: CASTGQGSNNEQFF. For the CDR3, the DNA is TGTGCCAGCACTGGACAGGGGAGTAACAATGAGCAGTTCTTC.

The chain has TRBV11-2 and TRBJ2-5; 16 bases agree with TRBD2. The CDR3 has 16 residues. Trimming removed 5 bases from V and 4 bases from J; junction bases left unmatched: 4. CDR1 and CDR2 (germline): SGHAT, FQNNGV. Written as DNA, the CDR3 is TGTGCCAGCAGCACCGGGACTAGCGGGGGGGGAGAGACCCAGTACTTC. This translates into CASSTGTSGGGETQYF.

V gene TRBV5-1 combines with J gene TRBJ1-5; D remains unclear. Looked up from germline, CDR1 is SGHRS and CDR2 is YFSETQ. CDR3 size: 13 residues. With 4 bases removed from V and 6 bases from J, the gap between germline ends came to 11 bases. The CDR3 DNA sequence: TGCGCCAGCAGCCTGCGACCAAGTCAGCCCCAGCATTTT. This codes for CASSLRPSQPQHF.

The chain uses TRBV24-1 and TRBJ2-1; D is possibly TRBD1 or TRBD2 (6 bases each). The CDR3 spans 16 residues. CDR1 KGHDR and CDR2 SFDVKD come from the germline V gene. With 1 base removed from V and 7 bases from J, the gap between germline ends came to 16 bases. CDR3 in amino acids: CATSDLRGALRNEQFF. CDR3 bases: TGTGCCACCAGTGATTTAAGGGGGGCCTTAAGGAATGAGCAGTTCTTC.

V usage is TRBV19 and J usage is TRBJ2-2; D remains unclear. Germline V gene lookup returns CDR1 LNHDA and CDR2 SQIVND (reference sequence). CDR3 size: 14 residues. Trimming took 7 bases from V and 1 from J, leaving 10 bases between them. The CDR3, as DNA: TGTGCCAGTAATCACAAGCAGAACACCGGGGAGCTGTTTTTT. Translation: CASNHKQNTGELFF.

The gene calls are TRBV28 and TRBJ1-2; tentative D call: TRBD1 (5 bases). CDR3 size: 13 residues. Trimming took off 7 bases at V and 8 bases at J, with 17 bases between the two ends. The germline V gene has CDR1 MDHEN and CDR2 SYDVKM. Here the CDR3 reads CASTLSQGGGYTF. The CDR3 DNA sequence: TGTGCCAGCACACTAAGCCAGGGCGGAGGCTACACCTTC.

The chain couples TRBV19 to TRBJ2-2; 8 bases align to TRBD1. V dropped 9 bases and J dropped 2; count of bases not matched to a gene: 2. The CDR3 has 13 residues. Germline CDR1 LNHDA, CDR2 SQIVND (reference sequence). CDR3 residues: CASGQGNTGELFF. CDR3 nucleotide sequence: TGTGCCAGCGGACAGGGTAACACCGGGGAGCTGTTTTTT.

The chain is built from TRBV20-1 and TRBJ2-2; no definite D call. The CDR3 has 12 residues. From germline, CDR1 is DFQATT and CDR2 SNEGSKA (reference sequence). Trimming left V 2 bases short and J 3 bases short, with 4 bases between. CDR3: CSARPYTGELFF. CDR3 DNA sequence: TGCAGTGCTAGACCTTACACCGGGGAGCTGTTTTTT.

The J gene is TRBJ1-2, the V gene TRBV2; D gene unclear. The germline V and J ends were trimmed by 5 bases and 3 bases, with 10 bases remaining between them. The germline CDR1 and CDR2 sequences are SNHLY and FYNNEI. The CDR3 totals 13 residues. CDR3 protein: CASSFQVYYGYTF. The CDR3 DNA follows: TGTGCCAGCAGTTTCCAGGTTTACTATGGCTACACCTTC.

The chain recombines TRBV12-3 or TRBV12-4 with TRBJ2-3; TRBD2 aligns across 8 bases. The junction had 19 bases not matched to a gene; V was cut back by 10 bases and J by 4 bases. The CDR3 runs to 17 residues. The CDR3 nucleotides read TGTGCCACGCACAGCGGGAGCTGGTTGTCCCCACCAGATACGCAGTATTTT. Translation gives CATHSGSWLSPPDTQYF.

Only one count was recorded for this clonotype. The chain is built from TRBV5-1 and TRBJ1-1; D ambiguous. CDR1 and CDR2 from the germline V gene are SGHRS and YFSETQ. This CDR3 is 13 amino acids long. Trimming took off 0 bases at V and 5 bases at J, with 8 bases between the two ends. The CDR3 is CASSLDPLTEAFF. The CDR3 DNA follows: TGCGCCAGCAGCTTGGACCCGTTAACTGAAGCTTTCTTT.

A note on this clonotype: One end of the junction does not line up with germline, which may come from a read error. The chain couples TRBV7-2 to TRBJ2-2; 10 bases map to TRBD2. Germline CDR1 is SGHTA and CDR2 is FQGNSA. This CDR3 has 16 residues. The CDR3 DNA is TGTGCCAGCAGTTTAGCGGGGGGCTGGAACACCGGGGAGCTGTTTTTT. Its translation is CASSLAGGWNTGELFF.

This clonotype was seen only a few times. The chain carries TRBV6-1 and TRBJ2-5, with D possibly TRBD2 on 7 matching bases. V lost 5 bases to trimming and J lost 4 bases, with 17 bases between them. Germline V gene sequence: CDR1 MNHNS, CDR2 SASEGT. This CDR3 contains 15 residues. CDR3 nucleotides: TGTGCCAGCAGTCGCGGGGGCTGGGGGGGAGAGACCCAGTACTTC. Amino acid sequence: CASSRGGWGGETQYF.

The chain employs TRBV5-1 and TRBJ2-5; the D is unclear. Germline CDR1 and CDR2: SGHRS and YFSETQ. The CDR3 length is 14 residues. Trimming cost V 0 bases and J 5 bases, with 11 bases left between them. The CDR3 nucleotides read TGCGCCAGCAGCTTGGTCGGGCTTCGCGAGACCCAGTACTTC. This gives the protein CASSLVGLRETQYF.

This clonotype has a handful of counts. The genes are TRBV7-2 and TRBJ1-1; D might be TRBD1 (6 bases). Trimming cost V 5 bases and J 4 bases, with 17 bases left between them. The CDR3 is 15 residues long. Looked up from germline, CDR1 is SGHTA and CDR2 is FQGNSA. The CDR3 region is CASSQTKQGGTEAFF. In nucleotides, the CDR3 is TGTGCCAGCAGCCAAACGAAACAAGGGGGCACTGAAGCTTTCTTT.

The chain combines TRBV20-1 with TRBJ1-2; D may be TRBD1 (5 bases). The CDR3 runs to 14 residues. The germline V and J ends were trimmed by 2 bases and 5 bases, with 15 bases remaining between them. Looked up from germline, CDR1 is DFQATT and CDR2 is SNEGSKA (reference sequence). As DNA, the CDR3 is TGCAGTGCTAGAAAGACCGGGACGAGGTATGGCTACACCTTC. Protein product: CSARKTGTRYGYTF.

The genes are TRBV30 and TRBJ1-2; D ambiguous. CDR3 length: 16 residues. CDR1 is GTSNPN, CDR2 SVGIG, per germline (reference sequence). Trimming pared 0 bases from V and 1 base from J, leaving 15 bases between. As DNA, the CDR3 is TGTGCCTGGAGTGTTCAGTCGGGTAGGGTTAACTATGGCTACACCTTC. It codes for CAWSVQSGRVNYGYTF.

The chain is built from TRBV5-1 and TRBJ2-5; tentatively, D is TRBD2 (5 bases). CDR3 length: 15 residues. V was shortened by 0 bases and J by 1 base, with 10 bases between the two germline ends. In germline, CDR1 is SGHRS, CDR2 YFSETQ. CDR3 nucleotides: TGCGCCAGCAGCTTGGCCGGGGAACCCCAAGAGACCCAGTACTTC. This gives the protein CASSLAGEPQETQYF.

The rearrangement uses TRBV19 and TRBJ2-5, with D possibly being TRBD1 (5 bases). This CDR3 has 14 amino acids. Trimming cost V 3 bases and J 5 bases, with 13 bases left between them. CDR1 LNHDA and CDR2 SQIVND come from the germline V gene (reference sequence). The CDR3 is CASSMIGAGETQYF. In DNA form, the CDR3 reads TGTGCCAGTAGTATGATTGGGGCCGGGGAGACCCAGTACTTC. Drawing the rest from reference TRBV19 and TRBJ2-5, the complete variable domain is DGGITQSPKYLFRKEGQNVTLSCEQNLNHDAMYWYRQDPGQGLRLIYYSQIVNDFQKGDIAEGYSVSREKKESFPLTVTSAQKNPTAFYLCASSMIGAGETQYFGPGTRLLVL.

The chain is built from TRBV6-1 and TRBJ2-3; 10 positions match TRBD1. CDR3 length equals 15 residues. V shed 5 bases, J shed 2 bases, and the junction held 4 bases outside the gene matches. From germline, CDR1 is MNHNS and CDR2 SASEGT. Here the CDR3 reads CASSKGTGDTDTQYF. The CDR3 DNA follows: TGTGCCAGCAGTAAAGGGACAGGGGACACAGATACGCAGTATTTT.

This clonotype was picked up one time. The chain joins TRBV20-1 to TRBJ1-5; no clear D. V was shortened by 1 base and J by 0 bases, with 4 bases between the two germline ends. The CDR3 contains 13 residues. CDR1 is DFQATT, CDR2 SNEGSKA, per germline (reference sequence). The CDR3 bases are TGCAGTGCTAGAGGGGTTAGCAATCAGCCCCAGCATTTT. It encodes CSARGVSNQPQHF.